This T cell receptor beta chain was recorded in a study of T-cell reconstitution after alpha-beta-depleted transplantation in children. Points on this clonotype: Its antigen is not known.

CDR3 length: 14 amino acids. In germline, CDR1 is SQVTM, CDR2 ANQGSEA. With 0 bases removed from V and 4 bases from J, the gap between germline ends came to 12 bases. A library of TCRbeta sequences, prepared with unique molecular identifiers, was generated. TCRdb recomputed calls from the PCR reads with MiXCR, one row per CDR3 protein. The table shows about a million distinct CDR3 sequences, with roughly 29% occurring only once. Points from the study as a whole: Surviving recipient T cells and thymic progenitors produced the high day-60 TCRbeta diversity seen in some patients. Alpha-beta T cells about two months after transplant reportedly derived from several hundred expanded graft clones. One year after transplant, T-cell counts and diversity came mostly from newly produced T cells.

The chain couples TRBV29-1 to TRBJ1-1, with D possibly matching TRBD1 (5 bases). This TCR was recovered from a boy under two years old who had a stem cell transplant for SCID, so the T cells may come from the graft donor. The specimen comprised PBMCs, mostly from graft donor cells, sampled 360 days after TCRalphabeta/CD19-depleted stem cell transplant. The chain's CDR3 is CSVEDSRVGTEAFF. The CDR3 bases are TGCAGCGTTGAAGATTCCAGGGTAGGCACTGAAGCTTTCTTT.